A selection of T cell receptor beta chains follows, all from one sample in a study of identical twins. TCRdb ran MiXCR on the 5' RACE reads and lists one entry per CDR3 protein. The sample records roughly 280,000 distinct CDR3 sequences, around 9.7% being singletons. These records were also assigned to another study, of yellow fever vaccine responses in identical twins.

Sequenced sample: CD8+ T cells sorted from blood. These receptors originate from a woman between 18 and 29 years old in good health. Each CDR3 is given with its conserved first and last residue. The order of the fields is clone size, J gene, D gene, CDR3 length, V gene, CDR3 protein, CDR3 DNA. A D gene is named only where the DNA matches it firmly. Clone size is given for some rows only: seen once, a few or many times, or a class if the clone is expanded.

NA TRBJ2-5 NA 12 TRBV4-2 CASGQGLETQYF TGTGCCAGCGGCCAGGGGTTAGAGACCCAGTACTTC
few TRBJ2-7 TRBD2 16 TRBV6-2/TRBV6-3 CASSYSISGISYEQYF TGTGCCAGCAGTTACTCGATAAGCGGGATATCCTACGAGCAGTACTTC
many TRBJ2-1 TRBD2 18 TRBV9 CASSVASGGTAAYNEQFF TGTGCCAGCAGCGTAGCTAGCGGGGGGACCGCCGCTTACAATGAGCAGTTCTTC
NA TRBJ2-7 NA 16 TRBV4-3 CASSQDFPGRYAEQYF TGCGCCAGCAGCCAAGATTTCCCAGGGAGGTACGCCGAGCAGTACTTC
few TRBJ2-2 TRBD2 16 TRBV4-3 CASSQGTSGSAGELFF TGCGCCAGCAGCCAAGGAACTAGCGGGAGCGCCGGGGAGCTGTTTTTT
few TRBJ2-2 TRBD2 16 TRBV10-3 CAAQSGTSGNTGELFF TGTGCCGCCCAATCCGGGACTAGCGGGAACACCGGGGAGCTGTTTTTT
NA TRBJ2-3 TRBD1 12 TRBV18 CASSYTGGFEYF TGTGCCAGCTCGTATACAGGGGGCTTTGAGTATTTT
many TRBJ1-1 NA 13 TRBV27 CASSFIMNTEAFF TGTGCCAGCAGTTTCATCATGAACACTGAAGCTTTCTTT
many TRBJ2-3 NA 16 TRBV5-5 CASSLEGRVPTDTQYF TGTGCCAGCAGCTTGGAGGGCCGCGTCCCAACAGATACGCAGTATTTT
NA TRBJ2-7 NA 12 TRBV30 CAWKPAGYEQYF TGTGCCTGGAAACCGGCAGGGTACGAGCAGTACTTC
many TRBJ2-1 TRBD2 19 TRBV28 CASSLPRGGLAGEYNEQFF TGTGCCAGCAGTTTACCTCGGGGAGGGCTAGCGGGAGAATACAATGAGCAGTTCTTC
many TRBJ1-2 NA 11 TRBV29-1 CSVEVKEGYTF TGCAGCGTTGAAGTCAAAGAGGGCTACACCTTC
many TRBJ2-1 TRBD2 16 TRBV4-3 CASSQTTSEIDNEQFF TGCGCCAGCAGCCAAACTACTAGCGAGATAGACAATGAGCAGTTCTTC
NA TRBJ1-5 TRBD1 15 TRBV4-2 CASSQATGNYQPQHF TGTGCCAGCAGCCAAGCGACAGGGAACTATCAGCCCCAGCATTTT
many TRBJ2-3 NA 13 TRBV29-1 CSVIPRFTDTQYF TGCAGCGTTATCCCCAGATTCACAGATACGCAGTATTTT